Listed below are T cell receptor beta chains from one sample, sequenced in a study of a mutant IDH1 vaccine in newly diagnosed glioma. Sequenced by immunoSEQ multiplex PCR; TCRdb stores in-frame clones only, minus some. The sample has roughly 86,000 clones, around four fifths seen once. What these receptors recognize is not known. The sequencing here drew on PBMCs, taken from a glioma patient whose treatment included an IDH1 peptide vaccine. These receptors all come from a man aged 35-49 years with glioma. CDR3s include the opening cysteine and the closing phenylalanine or tryptophan. Fields, in order: V gene, D gene, CDR3 length, CDR3 protein. A D gene is named only where the DNA matches it firmly.

TRBV7-2 NA 13 CASSQDSLYGYTF
TRBV5-5 NA 15 CASSLVGNGDEKLFF
TRBV4-3 TRBD2 18 CASSQDASGGVAPDTQYF
TRBV5-1 NA 13 CASSPDSVTEAFF
TRBV4-3 NA 14 CASSQDLRVTEAFF
TRBV27 NA 15 CASSPSVGSGYEQYF
TRBV2 NA 15 CASSELGSGAYEQYF
TRBV11-2 TRBD2 16 CASSLIGKRGGNEQFF
TRBV7-8 TRBD1 15 CASSRFRQGGHEQYF
TRBV9 NA 12 CASSPGDYEQYF